This T cell receptor beta chain came from a study of T-cell reconstitution after alpha-beta-depleted transplantation in children. General study results and limits: Newly produced T cells mostly accounted for T-cell counts and diversity one year post-transplant. Day-60 TCRbeta diversity that was high in some patients was derived from surviving recipient T cells and thymic progenitors. It was reported that alpha-beta T cells came from several hundred expanded graft clones (about two months after transplant).

Library preparation (for TCRbeta) was performed with unique molecular identifiers. In TCRdb, the PCR reads were re-called with MiXCR into one record per CDR3 protein. The table lists about 510,000 distinct CDR3 sequences, more than 9.5% of them singletons. The CDR3 contains 14 residues. V was clipped by 3 bases and J by 1 base, with 10 bases between them. The germline gives CDR1 DFQATT, CDR2 SNEGSKA (reference sequence). Turning to this clonotype: The target antigen is unknown.

The V gene is TRBV20-1, the J gene TRBJ2-4; TRBD1 or TRBD2 may be the D gene (6 bases each). The receptor comes from a female patient aged 2-9 years who had a stem cell transplant for aplastic anemia, so the T cells may come from the graft donor. Sequencing was performed on PBMCs, mostly from graft donor cells, taken 180 days after TCRalphabeta/CD19-depleted stem cell transplant. The CDR3 reads CSAREGGAKNIQYF. The CDR3 bases are TGCAGTGCTAGGGAGGGGGGTGCCAAAAACATTCAGTACTTC.